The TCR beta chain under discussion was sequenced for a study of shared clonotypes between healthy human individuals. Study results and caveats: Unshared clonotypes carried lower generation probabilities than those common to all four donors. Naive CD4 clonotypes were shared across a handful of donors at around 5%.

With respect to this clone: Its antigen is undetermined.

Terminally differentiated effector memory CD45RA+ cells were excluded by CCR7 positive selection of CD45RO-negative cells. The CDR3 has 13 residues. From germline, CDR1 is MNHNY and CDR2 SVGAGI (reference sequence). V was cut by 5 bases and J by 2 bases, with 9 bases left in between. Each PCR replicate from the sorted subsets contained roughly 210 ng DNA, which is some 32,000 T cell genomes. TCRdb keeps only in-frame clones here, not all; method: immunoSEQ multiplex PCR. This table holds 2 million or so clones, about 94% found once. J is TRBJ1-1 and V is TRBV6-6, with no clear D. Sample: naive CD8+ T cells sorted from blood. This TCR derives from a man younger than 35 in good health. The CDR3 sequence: CASSVALNTEAFF. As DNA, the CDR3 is TGTGCCAGCAGTGTAGCTCTAAACACTGAAGCTTTCTTT.